A selection of T cell receptor beta chains follows, all from one sample in a study of blood T cell repertoires in COVID-19. Sequencing used immunoSEQ multiplex PCR; TCRdb keeps in-frame clones, though not all of them. The top ten clones hold under 0.7% of a sample with about 160,000 clones, more than 75% of them seen once. Input material: peripheral blood. The source of these receptors is a man in his sixties with COVID-19, enrolled during active disease. The CDR3 runs from the conserved cysteine through the conserved F or W. Fields, in order: clone size, V gene, D gene, J gene, CDR3 DNA, CDR3 protein. D genes are given only for firm matches. Clone size is given for some rows only: seen once, a few or many times, or a class if the clone is expanded.

size: NA
V: TRBV28
D: TRBD1
J: TRBJ1-1
DNA: TGTGCCAGCAGCCCTCCTACGGACAGGAATGAAGCTTTCTTT
CDR3: CASSPPTDRNEAFF

size: NA
V: TRBV18
D: TRBD1
J: TRBJ1-3
DNA: TGTGCCAGCTCATCGGACAGGGTGGACGGAAACACCATATATTTT
CDR3: CASSSDRVDGNTIYF

size: NA
V: TRBV10-3
D: TRBD1
J: TRBJ2-7
DNA: TGTGCCATCGGAGGGGACAGGGGGCATGGCGAGCAGTACTTC
CDR3: CAIGGDRGHGEQYF

size: NA
V: TRBV7-9
D: NA
J: TRBJ2-7
DNA: TGTGCCGTAAATTCATACAGCTACGAGCAGTACTTC
CDR3: CAVNSYSYEQYF

size: few
V: TRBV6-5
D: NA
J: TRBJ1-3
DNA: TGTGCCAGCAGGCAGGGTGGTGGAAACACCATATATTTT
CDR3: CASRQGGGNTIYF

size: NA
V: TRBV4-1
D: TRBD2
J: TRBJ2-3
DNA: TGCGCCAGCAGCCAGGAAACCCTAGCGGGACTCGTCGTGGGCACAGATACGCAGTATTTT
CDR3: CASSQETLAGLVVGTDTQYF

size: once
V: TRBV6-2/TRBV6-3
D: TRBD2
J: TRBJ2-3
DNA: TGTGCCAGCAGTCCGCGACTAAGACTAGCGGGGGACCTCACAGATACGCAGTATTTT
CDR3: CASSPRLRLAGDLTDTQYF

size: once
V: TRBV9
D: NA
J: TRBJ2-6
DNA: TGTGCCAGCAGCGGCAGACACAATTCTGGGGCCAACGTCCTGACTTTC
CDR3: CASSGRHNSGANVLTF

size: NA
V: TRBV6-5
D: NA
J: TRBJ1-5
DNA: TGTGCCAGCAGCTCTGCTAACAGGGGCAATCAGCCCCAGCATTTT
CDR3: CASSSANRGNQPQHF

size: few
V: TRBV28
D: NA
J: TRBJ1-1
DNA: TGTGCCAGCAGCCCCTGGGGTCAGGGGAACACTGAAGCTTTCTTT
CDR3: CASSPWGQGNTEAFF

size: few
V: TRBV30
D: NA
J: TRBJ2-1
DNA: TGTGCCTGGAGTGCCGGTCTTTACAATGAGCAGTTCTTC
CDR3: CAWSAGLYNEQFF

size: NA
V: TRBV14
D: NA
J: TRBJ2-7
DNA: TGTGCCAGCAGCCCGAGTCCAGGGCGTTCCTACGAGCAGTACTTC
CDR3: CASSPSPGRSYEQYF

size: NA
V: TRBV13
D: NA
J: TRBJ1-4
DNA: TGTGCCAGCAGCTTAAAAGGGGGTAGCAATGAAAAACTGTTTTTT
CDR3: CASSLKGGSNEKLFF

size: NA
V: TRBV3-1/TRBV3-2
D: NA
J: TRBJ1-4
DNA: TGTGCCAGCAGCGAGCGCAGGGCTAATGAAAAACTGTTTTTT
CDR3: CASSERRANEKLFF

size: NA
V: TRBV11-3
D: NA
J: TRBJ2-1
DNA: TGTGCCAGCAGCTTAAACCGAGATGAGCAGTTCTTC
CDR3: CASSLNRDEQFF

size: NA
V: TRBV7-9
D: TRBD2
J: TRBJ2-3
DNA: TGTGCCAGCAGCCCCAGGACTAGCGGCACAGATACGCAGTATTTT
CDR3: CASSPRTSGTDTQYF

size: NA
V: TRBV18
D: TRBD1
J: TRBJ1-2
DNA: TGTGCCAGCTCGCCGGACAGGGACCATGGCTACACCTTC
CDR3: CASSPDRDHGYTF

size: NA
V: TRBV5-6
D: TRBD2
J: TRBJ2-3
DNA: TGTGCCAGCAGCTCACCCGAGGGCGGGAGTGGCACAGATACGCAGTATTTT
CDR3: CASSSPEGGSGTDTQYF

size: once
V: TRBV18
D: TRBD2
J: TRBJ2-7
DNA: TGTGCCAGCTCACCAAAGCTAGCGGGAGTATTGGACGAGCAGTACTTC
CDR3: CASSPKLAGVLDEQYF

size: NA
V: TRBV5-6
D: TRBD1
J: TRBJ1-1
DNA: TGTGCCAGCAGCCTCGGACAGGGGGGGACTGAAGCTTTCTTT
CDR3: CASSLGQGGTEAFF

size: few
V: TRBV29-1
D: TRBD1
J: TRBJ1-1
DNA: TGCAGCGTCCTATTTATGACAGGGATGAACACTGAAGCTTTCTTT
CDR3: CSVLFMTGMNTEAFF

size: once
V: TRBV6-1
D: NA
J: TRBJ1-5
DNA: TGTGCCAGCAGTGACACAAGATATAGCAATCAGCCCCAGCATTTT
CDR3: CASSDTRYSNQPQHF

size: once
V: TRBV5-4
D: TRBD1
J: TRBJ1-2
DNA: TGTGCCAGCACCACCGACAGGGGCTATGGCTACACCTTC
CDR3: CASTTDRGYGYTF

size: NA
V: TRBV19
D: TRBD1
J: TRBJ2-1
DNA: TGTGCCAGTAGTATAGGAAAGGGGACAGGGGACATGAAGCAGTTCTTC
CDR3: CASSIGKGTGDMKQFF

size: NA
V: TRBV18
D: NA
J: TRBJ1-2
DNA: TGTGCCAGCTCACCACCCTATAACTATGGCTACACCTTC
CDR3: CASSPPYNYGYTF

size: NA
V: TRBV9
D: TRBD2
J: TRBJ2-1
DNA: TGTGCCAGCAGTCCTGGGGCGGGGACTAGCGAGTTCGATGAGCAGTTCTTC
CDR3: CASSPGAGTSEFDEQFF

size: NA
V: TRBV18
D: NA
J: TRBJ1-1
DNA: TGTGCCAGCTCTCCTATAAAAGGACAGCGTCGCAACACTGAAGCTTTCTTT
CDR3: CASSPIKGQRRNTEAFF

size: once
V: TRBV18
D: NA
J: TRBJ1-2
DNA: TGTGCCAGCTCACCCGGGGACAACACTAACTATGGCTACACCTTC
CDR3: CASSPGDNTNYGYTF

size: NA
V: TRBV6-2/TRBV6-3
D: TRBD1
J: TRBJ1-2
DNA: TGTGCCAGCAGTCAAGACCAGGGGGGCTATGGCTACACCTTC
CDR3: CASSQDQGGYGYTF

size: NA
V: TRBV4-1
D: TRBD1
J: TRBJ1-4
DNA: TGCGCCAGCAGCCGGGATAGGGACAGCCGGAATGAAAAACTGTTTTTT
CDR3: CASSRDRDSRNEKLFF

size: NA
V: TRBV5-1
D: NA
J: TRBJ1-2
DNA: TGCGCCAGCAGCGAGACAGGATTCTATGGCTACACCTTC
CDR3: CASSETGFYGYTF

size: NA
V: TRBV5-4
D: TRBD2
J: TRBJ2-5
DNA: TGTGCCAGCAGCTTGGTTAGGCTAGCGGGGGAAGAGACCCAGTACTTC
CDR3: CASSLVRLAGEETQYF

size: NA
V: TRBV25-1
D: TRBD2
J: TRBJ2-7
DNA: TGTGCCAGCAGTGAAGGCGTAGCGGGAGTATACGAGCAGTACTTC
CDR3: CASSEGVAGVYEQYF

size: once
V: TRBV30
D: NA
J: TRBJ1-6
DNA: TGTGCCTGGAGTTTTACAGGGTATGAATCACCCCTCCACTTT
CDR3: CAWSFTGYESPLHF

size: NA
V: TRBV28
D: NA
J: TRBJ2-5
DNA: TGTGCCAGCAGCCATGGACTCCTTCACCTTAAAGAGACCCAGTACTTC
CDR3: CASSHGLLHLKETQYF

size: once
V: TRBV11-2
D: NA
J: TRBJ1-5
DNA: TGTGCCAGCAGCTTAACAGATAGCAATCAGCCCCAGCATTTT
CDR3: CASSLTDSNQPQHF

size: NA
V: TRBV19
D: NA
J: TRBJ2-1
DNA: TGTGCCAGTAGTATTAACCCGGTGGAGGGGTACAATGAGCAGTTCTTC
CDR3: CASSINPVEGYNEQFF

size: NA
V: TRBV27
D: NA
J: TRBJ1-5
DNA: TGTGCCAGCAGTGTGGGAGGGGAATATCAGCCCCAGCATTTT
CDR3: CASSVGGEYQPQHF

size: NA
V: TRBV24-1
D: TRBD2
J: TRBJ2-7
DNA: TGTGCCACCAGTGAGGGGACTAGCGGGAAGAGCTCCTACGAGCAGTACTTC
CDR3: CATSEGTSGKSSYEQYF

size: NA
V: TRBV7-9
D: NA
J: TRBJ1-1
DNA: TGTGCCAGCAGCTTAAGCGGCATGAACACTGAAGCTTTCTTT
CDR3: CASSLSGMNTEAFF

size: NA
V: TRBV7-9
D: TRBD1
J: TRBJ1-1
DNA: TGTGCCAGCAGCTTCCGGACAGGAGGTAAGAACACTGAAGCTTTCTTT
CDR3: CASSFRTGGKNTEAFF

size: NA
V: TRBV12-3/TRBV12-4
D: NA
J: TRBJ1-1
DNA: TGTGCCAGCAGTTTAGCGCTAGACTCAGAAGCTTTCTTT
CDR3: CASSLALDSEAFF

size: once
V: TRBV4-1
D: TRBD2
J: TRBJ2-2
DNA: TGCGCCAGCAGCCAAGGGGGACTAGCGGGAGTGGGGACCGGGGAGCTGTTTTTT
CDR3: CASSQGGLAGVGTGELFF

size: NA
V: TRBV20-1
D: NA
J: TRBJ1-5
DNA: TGCAGTGCTAGTTCCAGGGATGGTAAGCCCCAGCATTTT
CDR3: CSASSRDGKPQHF

size: once
V: TRBV11-2
D: TRBD2
J: TRBJ2-3
DNA: TGTGCCAGCAGCTTTCTAAGCGGGGTGGGGCAGTATTTT
CDR3: CASSFLSGVGQYF

size: NA
V: TRBV7-2
D: TRBD1
J: TRBJ1-1
DNA: TGTGCCAGCAGCTTGGGGACAGGGGGCGCCGGCACTGAAGCTTTCTTT
CDR3: CASSLGTGGAGTEAFF

size: NA
V: TRBV12-5
D: TRBD1
J: TRBJ2-1
DNA: TGTGCTAGTGGAACAGGGGCTACCTACAATGAGCAGTTCTTC
CDR3: CASGTGATYNEQFF

size: NA
V: TRBV19
D: NA
J: TRBJ1-5
DNA: TGTGCCAGTAGTATAGGTCAGGGTCGTGGCAATCAGCCCCAGCATTTT
CDR3: CASSIGQGRGNQPQHF

size: NA
V: TRBV25-1
D: NA
J: TRBJ1-1
DNA: TGTGCCAGCAGCGGATCGGGATTAGCTTTCTTT
CDR3: CASSGSGLAFF

size: NA
V: TRBV7-9
D: NA
J: TRBJ2-7
DNA: TGTGCCAGCAGCTCGGGACTGACCCCCCACGAGCAGTACTTC
CDR3: CASSSGLTPHEQYF

size: NA
V: TRBV6-6
D: NA
J: TRBJ2-7
DNA: TGTGCCAGCAGTTACACTAGAGCCGGCTCCTACGAGCAGTACTTC
CDR3: CASSYTRAGSYEQYF

size: NA
V: TRBV14
D: TRBD2
J: TRBJ2-1
DNA: TGTGCCAGCAGCCAAGTTAGCGGGAGCTCCTACAATGAGCAGTTCTTC
CDR3: CASSQVSGSSYNEQFF

size: NA
V: TRBV7-2
D: NA
J: TRBJ2-7
DNA: TGTGCCAGCAGCCGCAGGGGTGACGAGCAGTACTTC
CDR3: CASSRRGDEQYF

size: NA
V: TRBV18
D: TRBD1
J: TRBJ1-1
DNA: TGTGCCAGCTCACCAGGGGACAGGGGGCAGGTGAACACTGAAGCTTTCTTT
CDR3: CASSPGDRGQVNTEAFF

size: once
V: TRBV7-3
D: TRBD1
J: TRBJ2-7
DNA: TGTGCCAGCAGCCCCGGACAGGGGAATTTCTACGAGCAGTACTTC
CDR3: CASSPGQGNFYEQYF

size: NA
V: TRBV30
D: TRBD1
J: TRBJ1-2
DNA: TGTGCCTGGAGTGCTCCGATAGGGACAGGGGGGTATGGCTACACCTTC
CDR3: CAWSAPIGTGGYGYTF

size: NA
V: TRBV4-2
D: TRBD2
J: TRBJ2-7
DNA: TGTGCCAGCGGACTAGCGACTAGCGGCTACGAGCAGTACTTC
CDR3: CASGLATSGYEQYF

size: once
V: TRBV3-1/TRBV3-2
D: TRBD2
J: TRBJ2-1
DNA: TGTGCCAGCAGCCTCGGACTAGCGGGGGCGAATGAGCAGTTCTTC
CDR3: CASSLGLAGANEQFF

size: NA
V: TRBV7-8
D: NA
J: TRBJ1-3
DNA: TGTGCCAGCAGCTTAGTTCCAGGAGGAAACACCATATATTTT
CDR3: CASSLVPGGNTIYF